This T cell receptor (beta chain) was captured by sequencing in a study of blood T cell repertoires in COVID-19. Study-level background: The United States, Italy and Spain provided the acute and convalescent COVID-19 samples. The cDNA or gDNA used as material had been derived from T cells, B-cell-depleted T cells, or PBMCs.

Germline CDR1 is MDHEN and CDR2 is SYDVKM. This CDR3 has 12 amino acids. Trimming shortened V by 8 bases and J by 4 bases, and 9 bases separated the two germline ends. As processed by the authors: Reference gene primer amplification gave estimated nucleated cell counts. Using immunoSEQ multiplex PCR, the repertoire was profiled, and TCRdb retains in-frame clones only, with some absent. That table gives V, J and clone size, and the DNA gave D and trimming. This sample carries 150,000 to 200,000 clones, 79% of them seen once, and the ten largest clones take roughly 17%. The receptor was isolated from a man in his 60s with active or convalescent COVID-19. This chain uses TRBV28 with TRBJ1-5; D uncertain. Specimen: peripheral blood. Here the CDR3 reads CASRGINQPQHF. The CDR3 DNA sequence: TGTGCCAGCCGCGGAATTAATCAGCCCCAGCATTTT.